This TCR beta chain stems from a study of a mutant IDH1 vaccine in newly diagnosed glioma. Study in general: Vaccines were first given 4-6 weeks after radiotherapy alone, or with temozolomide cycles. Former treatment meant radiotherapy, temozolomide, or both; the majority had gotten both. Treated patients, 62.5% male and about 38% female, averaged 40.4 years of age.

Time point meaning: week 23, last vaccination. One vaccine dose held 300 ug of mutant IDH1 20-mer peptide and came with topical imiquimod. Generated by immunoSEQ multiplex PCR, the TCRdb table keeps only in-frame clones and is missing some. The sample has 52,000 or so clones, about four fifths seen once; the top ten hold 5% to 8%. This clone appeared a few times. Its target is not known. Overall study results and limits: Vaccine-induced responses were seen in approximately 93% of patients, spanning several MHC alleles.

The CDR3 consists of 14 residues. V dropped 2 bases and J dropped 5 bases, with 10 bases sitting between them. Germline V gene sequence: CDR1 ENHRY, CDR2 SYGVKD. This sample comprised PBMCs, obtained from a glioma patient whose treatment included an IDH1 peptide vaccine. The chain has TRBV10-3 and TRBJ1-5; no clear D gene. This sequence was found in a middle-aged man with glioma. CDR3: CAISELAPDQPQHF. As DNA, the CDR3 is TGTGCCATCAGTGAGCTGGCCCCAGATCAGCCCCAGCATTTT.